This T cell receptor (beta chain) comes out of a study of T-cell memory formation after mild COVID-19. Germline assignment: CDR1 LNHDA and CDR2 SQIVND (reference sequence). The CDR3 has 13 residues. Trimming took off 9 bases at V and 5 bases at J, with 13 bases between the two ends. In TCRdb, the 5' RACE reads were re-called with MiXCR into one record per CDR3 protein. The data show roughly 500,000 distinct CDR3 sequences, with roughly 20% seen just once and about an eighth held by the top ten. The rearrangement joins TRBV19 to TRBJ2-2; D call uncertain. The sequence derives from an adult woman who had mild COVID-19 (a few samples of this study predate the infection). Cell type and time point are not known. Sequencing input: PBMCs or a T cell subset sorted from them (not recorded which). The CDR3 DNA follows: TGTGCCAGCTTATTCCGGAGAACCGGGGAGCTGTTTTTT. It translates to CASLFRRTGELFF.